These 3 T cell receptor beta chains originate from one sample sequenced in a study of radiation and T cells in renal cell carcinoma. The time point: blood 2 weeks post-SBRT. Treatment specified: 15 Gy SBRT to primary tumor, nephrectomy 4 weeks later. Libraries were prepared by immunoSEQ multiplex PCR; TCRdb keeps only in-frame clonotypes and omits some of them. This table has about 130,000 clones, approximately 75% appearing once. The source material was blood, sampled from a patient whose treatment included radiotherapy and nephrectomy. The receptors come from a woman aged 55-69 years with renal cell carcinoma.

Here the CDR3 reads CATSRAMGASYEQYF. The CDR3 DNA follows: TGTGCCACCAGCAGAGCAATGGGAGCCTCCTACGAGCAGTACTTC. This sequence joins TRBV15 and TRBJ2-7; D may be TRBD2 (5 bases). CDR1 LNHNV and CDR2 YYDKDF come from the germline V gene (reference sequence). The CDR3 is 15 residues long. Trimming cost V 1 base and J 0 bases, with 10 bases left between them.

The V and J genes are TRBV18 and TRBJ2-5; D unresolved. Germline CDR1 KGHSH, CDR2 LQKENI. This CDR3 is 12 amino acids long. Trimming took 5 bases from V and 4 from J, leaving 8 bases between them. In DNA form, the CDR3 reads TGTGCCAGCTCATCTGGGGTAGAGACCCAGTACTTC. It specifies CASSSGVETQYF.

The CDR3 DNA reads as TGTGCCAGCAGCGTAGGGGAAGCAGTCGGCTACGAGCAGTACTTC. This translates into CASSVGEAVGYEQYF. The chain links TRBV11-1 to TRBJ2-7; possible D gene TRBD1, 5 bases. Germline CDR1 reads SGHAT; CDR2 reads FQDESV (reference sequence). The CDR3 length is 15 residues. V was cut by 5 bases and J by 3 bases, with 17 bases left in between. The whole variable domain, remainder taken from reference TRBV11-1 and TRBJ2-7, is EAEVAQSPRYKITEKSQAVAFWCDPISGHATLYWYRQILGQGPELLVQFQDESVVDDSQLPKDRFSAERLKGVDSTLKIQPAELGDSAMYLCASSVGEAVGYEQYFGPGTRLTVT.